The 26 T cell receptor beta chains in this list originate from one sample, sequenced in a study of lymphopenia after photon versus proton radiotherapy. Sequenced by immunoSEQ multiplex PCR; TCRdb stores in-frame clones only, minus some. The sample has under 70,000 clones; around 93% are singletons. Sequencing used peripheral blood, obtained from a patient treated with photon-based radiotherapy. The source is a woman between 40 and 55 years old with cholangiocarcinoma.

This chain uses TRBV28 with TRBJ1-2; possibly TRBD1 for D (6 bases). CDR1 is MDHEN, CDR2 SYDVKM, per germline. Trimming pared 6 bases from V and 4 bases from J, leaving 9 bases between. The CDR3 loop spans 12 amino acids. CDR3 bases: TGTGCCAGCAGGTCAGGGGTCTATGGCTACACCTTC. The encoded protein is CASRSGVYGYTF.

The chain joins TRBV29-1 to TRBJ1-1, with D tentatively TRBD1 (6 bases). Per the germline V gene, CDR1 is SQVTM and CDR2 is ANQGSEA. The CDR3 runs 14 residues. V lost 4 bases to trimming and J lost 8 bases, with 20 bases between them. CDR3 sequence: CSVGGPPQGTEAFF. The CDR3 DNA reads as TGCAGCGTTGGGGGGCCGCCTCAGGGAACCGAAGCTTTCTTT.

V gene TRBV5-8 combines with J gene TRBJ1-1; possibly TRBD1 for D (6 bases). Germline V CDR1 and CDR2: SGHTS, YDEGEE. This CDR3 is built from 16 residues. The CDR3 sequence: CGGSHRTAFMNTEAFF. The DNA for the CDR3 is TGTGGGGGCAGTCACCGGACAGCGTTCATGAACACTGAAGCTTTCTTT.

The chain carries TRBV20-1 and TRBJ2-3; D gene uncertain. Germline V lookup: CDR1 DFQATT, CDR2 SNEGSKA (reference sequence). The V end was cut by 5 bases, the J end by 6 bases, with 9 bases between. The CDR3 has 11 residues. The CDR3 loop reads CSARKTDTQYF. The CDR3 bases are TGCAGTGCTCGAAAGACGGATACGCAGTATTTT.

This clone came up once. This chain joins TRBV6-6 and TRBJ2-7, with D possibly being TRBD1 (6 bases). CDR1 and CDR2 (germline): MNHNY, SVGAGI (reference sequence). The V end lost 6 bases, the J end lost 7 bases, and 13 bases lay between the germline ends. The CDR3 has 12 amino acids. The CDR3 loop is CASRNREYEQYF. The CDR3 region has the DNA TGTGCCAGCAGAAACAGGGAGTATGAGCAGTACTTC.

The CDR3 nucleotides are TGCGCCAGCAGTGACCCCCCGGCACGGGGCTACACCTTC. Translation gives CASSDPPARGYTF. The chain recombines TRBV5-1 with TRBJ1-2; D call uncertain. The V end was cut by 5 bases, the J end by 8 bases, with 16 bases between. Germline CDR1 is SGHRS and CDR2 is YFSETQ. This CDR3 contains 13 residues.

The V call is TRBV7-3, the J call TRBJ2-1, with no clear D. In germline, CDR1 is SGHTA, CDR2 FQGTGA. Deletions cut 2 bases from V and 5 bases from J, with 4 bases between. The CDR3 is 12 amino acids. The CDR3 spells CASSLSHNEQFF. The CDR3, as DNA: TGTGCCAGCAGCTTATCGCACAATGAGCAGTTCTTC. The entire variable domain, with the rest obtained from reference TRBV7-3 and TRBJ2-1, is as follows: GAGVSQTPSNKVTEKGKYVELRCDPISGHTALYWYRQSLGQGPEFLIYFQGTGAADDSGLPNDRFFAVRPEGSVSTLKIQRTERGDSAVYLCASSLSHNEQFFGPGTRLTVL.

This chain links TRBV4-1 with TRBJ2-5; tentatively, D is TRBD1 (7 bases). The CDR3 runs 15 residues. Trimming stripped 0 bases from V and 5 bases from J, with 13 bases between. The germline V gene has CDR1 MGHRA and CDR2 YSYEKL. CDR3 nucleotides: TGCGCCAGCAGCCAAGATACTCCAGGGGGGGAGACCCAGTACTTC. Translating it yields CASSQDTPGGETQYF.

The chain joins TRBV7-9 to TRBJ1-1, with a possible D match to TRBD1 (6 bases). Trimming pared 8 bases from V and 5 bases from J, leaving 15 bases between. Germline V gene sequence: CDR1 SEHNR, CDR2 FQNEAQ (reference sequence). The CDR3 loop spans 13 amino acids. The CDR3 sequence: CASSQEGGTEAFF. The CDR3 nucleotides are TGTGCCAGCTCCCAAGAGGGGGGAACTGAAGCTTTCTTT.

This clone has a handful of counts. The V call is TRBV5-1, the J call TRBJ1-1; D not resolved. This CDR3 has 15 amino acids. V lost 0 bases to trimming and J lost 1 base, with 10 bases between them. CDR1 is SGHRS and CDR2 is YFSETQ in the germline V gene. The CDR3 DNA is TGCGCCAGCAGCTTGGGGCCAGACCGGAACACTGAAGCTTTCTTT. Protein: CASSLGPDRNTEAFF.

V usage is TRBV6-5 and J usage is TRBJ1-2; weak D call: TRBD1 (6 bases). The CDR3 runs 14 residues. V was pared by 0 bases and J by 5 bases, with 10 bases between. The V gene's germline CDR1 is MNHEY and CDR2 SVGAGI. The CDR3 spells CASSYSGGPYGYTF. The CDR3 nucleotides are TGTGCCAGCAGTTACTCAGGGGGGCCTTATGGCTACACCTTC.

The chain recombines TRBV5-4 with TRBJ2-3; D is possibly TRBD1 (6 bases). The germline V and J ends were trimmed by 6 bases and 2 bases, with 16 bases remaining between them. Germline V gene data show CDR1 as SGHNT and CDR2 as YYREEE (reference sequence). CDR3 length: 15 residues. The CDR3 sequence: CASTKRDTFTDTQYF. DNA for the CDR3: TGTGCCAGCACCAAAAGGGACACTTTCACAGATACGCAGTATTTT.

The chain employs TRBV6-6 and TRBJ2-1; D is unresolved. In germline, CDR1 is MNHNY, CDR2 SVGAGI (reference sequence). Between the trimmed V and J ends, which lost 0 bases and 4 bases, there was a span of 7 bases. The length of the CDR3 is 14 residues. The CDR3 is CASSYSVTYNEQFF. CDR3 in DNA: TGTGCCAGCAGTTACTCGGTGACTTACAATGAGCAGTTCTTC.

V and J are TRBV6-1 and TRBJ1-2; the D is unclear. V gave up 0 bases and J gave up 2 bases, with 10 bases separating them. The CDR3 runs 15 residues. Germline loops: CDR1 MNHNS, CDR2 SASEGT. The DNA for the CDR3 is TGTGCCAGCAGTGAAGCCTTGACTGAGAACTATGGCTACACCTTC. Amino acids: CASSEALTENYGYTF.

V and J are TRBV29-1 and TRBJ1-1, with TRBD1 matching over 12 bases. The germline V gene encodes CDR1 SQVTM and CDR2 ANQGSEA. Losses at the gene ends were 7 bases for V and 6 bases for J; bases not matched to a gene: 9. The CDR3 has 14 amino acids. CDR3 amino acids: CSARDRGRNSEAFF. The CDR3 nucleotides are TGCAGCGCCCGGGACAGGGGGCGAAATTCTGAAGCTTTCTTT.

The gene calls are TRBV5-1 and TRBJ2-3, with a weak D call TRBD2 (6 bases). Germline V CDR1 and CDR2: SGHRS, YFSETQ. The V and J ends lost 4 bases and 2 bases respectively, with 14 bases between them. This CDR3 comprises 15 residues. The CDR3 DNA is TGCGCCAGCAGCGCGGGACGGATAACCACAGATACGCAGTATTTT. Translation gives CASSAGRITTDTQYF.

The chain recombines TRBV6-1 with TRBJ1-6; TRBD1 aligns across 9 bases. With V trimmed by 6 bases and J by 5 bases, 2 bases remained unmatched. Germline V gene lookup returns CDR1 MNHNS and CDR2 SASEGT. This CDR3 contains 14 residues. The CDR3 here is CASRTGGNNSPLHF. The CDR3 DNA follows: TGTGCCAGCAGGACAGGGGGTAATAATTCACCCCTCCACTTT.

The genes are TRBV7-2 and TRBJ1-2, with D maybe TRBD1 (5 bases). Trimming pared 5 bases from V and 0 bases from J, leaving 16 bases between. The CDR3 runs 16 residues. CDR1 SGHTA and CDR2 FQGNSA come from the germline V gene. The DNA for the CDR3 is TGTGCCAGCAGCGGTGGGTCCAGGGCACCTAACTATGGCTACACCTTC. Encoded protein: CASSGGSRAPNYGYTF.

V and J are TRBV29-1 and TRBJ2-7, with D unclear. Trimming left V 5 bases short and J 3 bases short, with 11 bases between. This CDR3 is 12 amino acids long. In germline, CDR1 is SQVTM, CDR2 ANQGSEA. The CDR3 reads CSVITSHYEQYF. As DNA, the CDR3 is TGCAGCGTTATTACGAGTCACTACGAGCAGTACTTC.

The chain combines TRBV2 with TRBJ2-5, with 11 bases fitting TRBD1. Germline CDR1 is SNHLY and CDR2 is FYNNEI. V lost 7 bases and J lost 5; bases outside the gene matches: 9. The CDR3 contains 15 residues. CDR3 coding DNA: TGTGCCAGCATGGCGGACAGGGGGCGCCGGGAGACCCAGTACTTC. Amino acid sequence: CASMADRGRRETQYF.

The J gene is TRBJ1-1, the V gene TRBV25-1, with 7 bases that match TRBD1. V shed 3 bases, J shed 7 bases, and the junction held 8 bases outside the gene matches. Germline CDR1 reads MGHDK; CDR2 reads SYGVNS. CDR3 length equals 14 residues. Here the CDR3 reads CASSDSGGENEAFF. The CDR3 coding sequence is TGTGCCAGCAGTGATTCAGGGGGTGAAAATGAAGCTTTCTTT. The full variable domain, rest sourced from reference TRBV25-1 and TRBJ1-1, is EADIYQTPRYLVIGTGKKITLECSQTMGHDKMYWYQQDPGMELHLIHYSYGVNSTEKGDLSSESTVSRIRTEHFPLTLESARPSHTSQYLCASSDSGGENEAFFGQGTRLTVV.

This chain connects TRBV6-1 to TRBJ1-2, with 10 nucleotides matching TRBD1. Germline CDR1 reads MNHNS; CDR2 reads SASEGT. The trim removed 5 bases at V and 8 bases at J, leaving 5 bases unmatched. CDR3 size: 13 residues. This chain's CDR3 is CASSWDRGGGYTF. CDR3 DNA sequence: TGTGCCAGCAGTTGGGACAGGGGAGGAGGCTACACCTTC.

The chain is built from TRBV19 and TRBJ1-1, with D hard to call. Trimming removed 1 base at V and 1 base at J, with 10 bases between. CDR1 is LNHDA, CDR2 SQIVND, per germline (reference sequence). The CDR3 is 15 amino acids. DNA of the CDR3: TGTGCCAGTAGTATAGTGTGGGGAGGGAACACTGAAGCTTTCTTT. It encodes CASSIVWGGNTEAFF.

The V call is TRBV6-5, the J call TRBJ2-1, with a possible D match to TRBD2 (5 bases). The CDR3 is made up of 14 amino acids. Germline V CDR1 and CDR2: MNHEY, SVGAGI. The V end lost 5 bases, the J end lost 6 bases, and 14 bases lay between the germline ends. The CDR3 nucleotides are TGTGCCAGCAGTCAGCTAACTAGTATCAATGAGCAGTTCTTC. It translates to CASSQLTSINEQFF.

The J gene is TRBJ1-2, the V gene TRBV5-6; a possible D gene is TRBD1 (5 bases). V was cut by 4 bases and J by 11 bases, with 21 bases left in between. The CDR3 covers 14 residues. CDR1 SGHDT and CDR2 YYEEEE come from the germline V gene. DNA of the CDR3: TGTGCCAGCAGCCTCCCCCGCGGGGCCTTGAGTTACACCTTC. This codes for CASSLPRGALSYTF.

The CDR3 DNA sequence: TGTGCCAGCAGCTTGTACAGTAGCGCAGCGAACACCGGGGAGCTGTTTTTT. Amino acid sequence: CASSLYSSAANTGELFF. The chain links TRBV7-3 to TRBJ2-2; the D gene is possibly TRBD2 (5 bases). Looked up from germline, CDR1 is SGHTA and CDR2 is FQGTGA. Trimming cost V 3 bases and J 0 bases, with 14 bases left between them. This CDR3 has 17 residues.